These 19 T cell receptor beta chains came from one sample sequenced in a study of blood T cell repertoires in COVID-19. The protocol was immunoSEQ multiplex PCR, while the TCRdb copy is restricted to in-frame clones and leaves out a portion. Seen here are fewer than 90,000 clones, roughly nine tenths observed once, and the top ten hold around 4.2%. Sequenced material: peripheral blood. These receptors all stem from a man between 70 and 80 years old with active COVID-19.

This chain uses TRBV10-3 with TRBJ1-2, with TRBD1 identical over 8 bases. The germline V gene has CDR1 ENHRY and CDR2 SYGVKD. The CDR3 loop spans 13 amino acids. Trimming at V came to 10 bases and at J to 3 bases, leaving 7 bases not matched to a gene. The CDR3 DNA reads TGTGCCAGTACCCAGGGGGCCGACTATGGCTACACCTTC. Amino acids: CASTQGADYGYTF.

V gene TRBV2 combines with J gene TRBJ1-1; tentative D call: TRBD1 (5 bases). Germline V CDR1 and CDR2: SNHLY, FYNNEI. CDR3 length: 13 amino acids. Trimming stripped 6 bases from V and 1 base from J, with 9 bases between. The CDR3 region is CASRGTGNTEAFF. The CDR3 DNA reads TGTGCCAGCAGGGGAACAGGGAACACTGAAGCTTTCTTT.

This chain joins TRBV4-3 and TRBJ1-3, with D tentatively TRBD1 (5 bases). The CDR3 has 16 residues. Trimming pared 0 bases from V and 2 bases from J, leaving 11 bases between. Per germline, CDR1 LGHNA and CDR2 YSLEER. CDR3 protein: CASSQDRWGPGNTIYF. The CDR3 DNA is TGCGCCAGCAGCCAAGATCGATGGGGCCCTGGAAACACCATATATTTT.

The chain joins TRBV2 to TRBJ2-7, with 13 nucleotides matching TRBD2. CDR3 length: 16 residues. Germline CDR1 SNHLY, CDR2 FYNNEI. The trim removed 6 bases at V and 3 bases at J, leaving 8 bases unmatched. CDR3 sequence: CASRPRGLAGDYEQYF. For the CDR3, the DNA is TGTGCCAGCAGGCCCAGAGGACTAGCGGGAGACTACGAGCAGTACTTC.

The chain employs TRBV9 and TRBJ2-2, with 8 bases lining up with TRBD1. V trimming: 0 bases; J trimming: 7 bases; junction bases outside the gene matches: 8. The CDR3 is made up of 16 amino acids. The germline V gene has CDR1 SGDLS and CDR2 YYNGEE. CDR3 in DNA: TGTGCCAGCAGCGTAGCTACGGGACAGGCTATCGGGGAGCTGTTTTTT. The encoded protein is CASSVATGQAIGELFF.

The chain combines TRBV4-1 with TRBJ2-2; the D is unclear. Trimming shortened V by 0 bases and J by 4 bases, and 9 bases separated the two germline ends. Germline CDR1 is MGHRA and CDR2 is YSYEKL. CDR3 size: 15 residues. The CDR3 nucleotides read TGCGCCAGCAGCCAAGAGCCCCCGGTCACCGGGGAGCTGTTTTTT. Amino acids: CASSQEPPVTGELFF.

The chain links TRBV5-1 to TRBJ2-5; TRBD2 agrees at 8 bases. The CDR3 has 15 residues. Germline lookup yields CDR1 SGHRS and CDR2 YFSETQ. V lost 2 bases and J lost 0; bases outside the gene matches: 3. CDR3: CASSFGGGYQETQYF. CDR3 DNA: TGCGCCAGCAGCTTCGGCGGGGGGTACCAAGAGACCCAGTACTTC.

V usage is TRBV7-3 and J usage is TRBJ1-6; maybe TRBD1 (5 bases). The V gene lost 7 bases and the J gene lost 7 bases, with 17 bases spanning the gap. The CDR3 is made up of 15 amino acids. CDR1 and CDR2 (germline): SGHTA, FQGTGA. The CDR3 reads CASTPARGSNSPLHF. The CDR3, as DNA: TGTGCCAGCACCCCCGCAAGGGGTTCCAATTCACCCCTCCACTTT.

The J gene is TRBJ2-2, the V gene TRBV28; a possible D gene is TRBD1 (6 bases). The germline V gene has CDR1 MDHEN and CDR2 SYDVKM. The CDR3 length is 14 residues. Between the trimmed V and J ends, which lost 8 bases and 4 bases, there was a span of 14 bases. In DNA form, the CDR3 reads TGTGCCAGCTCGAATAACAGGGCCACCGGGGAGCTGTTTTTT. This encodes CASSNNRATGELFF.

Only one count was recorded for this clone. This CDR3 reads CASSIGGDSYEQYF. CDR3 nucleotide sequence: TGTGCCAGTAGTATAGGGGGAGACTCCTACGAGCAGTACTTC. V is TRBV19 and J is TRBJ2-7; a possible D gene is TRBD2 (5 bases). There are 14 residues in the CDR3. V was shortened by 1 base and J by 0 bases, with 7 bases between the two germline ends. The V gene's germline CDR1 is LNHDA and CDR2 SQIVND (reference sequence).

The chain uses TRBV28 and TRBJ2-7, with 8 bases identical to TRBD2. This CDR3 is 15 amino acids long. Germline V lookup: CDR1 MDHEN, CDR2 SYDVKM. J was trimmed by 0 bases and V by 7 bases; bases with no gene match: 8. CDR3 residues: CASTPGGATSYEQYF. DNA for the CDR3: TGTGCCAGCACCCCGGGGGGGGCCACCTCCTACGAGCAGTACTTC.

This sequence joins TRBV7-9 and TRBJ1-2; 8 bases map to TRBD1. The CDR3 extends over 14 amino acids. Trimming cost V 6 bases and J 4 bases; bases outside gene matches: 7. Germline CDR1 SEHNR, CDR2 FQNEAQ (reference sequence). CDR3 coding DNA: TGTGCCAGCAGGGGTCAGGGGGCCTTCTATGGCTACACCTTC. It yields the protein CASRGQGAFYGYTF.

This chain uses TRBV29-1 with TRBJ2-1; no clear D gene. The CDR3 has 10 residues. Germline loops: CDR1 SQVTM, CDR2 ANQGSEA. Trimming took 0 bases from V and 9 from J, leaving 3 bases between them. The CDR3 protein is CSVEEAEQFF. In DNA, the CDR3 is TGCAGCGTTGAAGAGGCTGAGCAGTTCTTC.

The rearrangement joins TRBV6-6 to TRBJ2-3; TRBD2 matches 10 bases. The V gene's germline CDR1 is MNHNY and CDR2 SVGAGI (reference sequence). The CDR3 is made up of 14 amino acids. Trimming removed 6 bases from V and 4 bases from J; junction bases left unmatched: 4. The CDR3 DNA is TGTGCCAGCAGCCGGACTAGCGGCGCAGATACGCAGTATTTT. Protein sequence: CASSRTSGADTQYF.

The table lists this clone with a count of one. The junction differs from germline at one of its ends, possibly a read error. J is TRBJ2-5 and V is TRBV7-7; D possibly corresponds to TRBD2 (6 bases). CDR3 length: 15 residues. The germline V gene has CDR1 SSHAT and CDR2 FNYEAQ (reference sequence). The chain's CDR3 is CASSLGAGTMETQYF. DNA for the CDR3: TGTGCTAGCAGCTTAGGGGCGGGAACTATGGAGACCCAGTACTTC.

V usage is TRBV4-1 and J usage is TRBJ2-5; perhaps TRBD2 as D (5 bases). With 5 bases removed from V and 7 bases from J, the gap between germline ends came to 17 bases. This CDR3 is built from 14 residues. CDR1 and CDR2 from the germline V gene are MGHRA and YSYEKL. The CDR3 here is CASSTGPTEGTQYF. In DNA form, the CDR3 reads TGCGCCAGCAGCACCGGCCCAACCGAGGGGACCCAGTACTTC.

V gene TRBV7-8 combines with J gene TRBJ2-1; 8 bases are shared with TRBD1. The CDR3 sequence is 16 residues long. Germline V lookup: CDR1 SGHVS, CDR2 FQNEAQ. Trimming took 5 bases from V and 4 from J; bases not matched to a gene: 10. CDR3 DNA: TGTGCCAGCAGCCTTAGCCGGGACAGGCCGTACAATGAGCAGTTCTTC. Protein product: CASSLSRDRPYNEQFF. The variable domain in full, completed from reference TRBV7-8 and TRBJ2-1, reads GAGVSQSPRYKVAKRGQDVALRCDPISGHVSLFWYQQALGQGPEFLTYFQNEAQLDKSGLPSDRFFAERPEGSVSTLKIQRTQQEDSAVYLCASSLSRDRPYNEQFFGPGTRLTVL.

The sample holds one count of this clone. The genes are TRBV11-3 and TRBJ1-1; maybe TRBD1 (5 bases). Germline lookup yields CDR1 SGHNT and CDR2 YENEEA. The germline V and J ends were trimmed by 5 bases and 1 base, with 11 bases remaining between them. This CDR3 is 14 amino acids long. CDR3 DNA sequence: TGTGCCAGCAGCCCTGGGGCGGCGAACACTGAAGCTTTCTTT. Its translation: CASSPGAANTEAFF.

The chain recombines TRBV9 with TRBJ2-3; TRBD2 might be the D (6 bases). Germline V lookup: CDR1 SGDLS, CDR2 YYNGEE. V was clipped by 0 bases and J by 4 bases, with 9 bases between them. The CDR3 length is 14 residues. For the CDR3, the DNA is TGTGCCAGCAGCGTAGCCGGGAGCGCAGATACGCAGTATTTT. It yields the protein CASSVAGSADTQYF.